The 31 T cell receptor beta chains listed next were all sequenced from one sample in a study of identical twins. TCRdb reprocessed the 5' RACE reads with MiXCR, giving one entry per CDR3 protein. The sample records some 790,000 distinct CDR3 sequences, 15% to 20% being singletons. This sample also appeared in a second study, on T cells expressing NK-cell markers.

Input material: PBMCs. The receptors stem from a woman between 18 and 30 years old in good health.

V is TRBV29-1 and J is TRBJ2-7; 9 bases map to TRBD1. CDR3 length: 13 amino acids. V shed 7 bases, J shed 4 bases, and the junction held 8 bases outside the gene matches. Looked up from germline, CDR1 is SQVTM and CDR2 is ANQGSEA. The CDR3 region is CSALGDREYEQYF. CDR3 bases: TGCAGCGCCCTTGGGGACAGGGAGTACGAGCAGTACTTC.

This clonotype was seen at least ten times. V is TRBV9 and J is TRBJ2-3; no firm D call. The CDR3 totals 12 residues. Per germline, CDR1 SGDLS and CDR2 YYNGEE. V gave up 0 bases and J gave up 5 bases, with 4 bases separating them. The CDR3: CASSVVGDTQYF. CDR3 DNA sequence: TGTGCCAGCAGCGTAGTGGGAGATACGCAGTATTTT.

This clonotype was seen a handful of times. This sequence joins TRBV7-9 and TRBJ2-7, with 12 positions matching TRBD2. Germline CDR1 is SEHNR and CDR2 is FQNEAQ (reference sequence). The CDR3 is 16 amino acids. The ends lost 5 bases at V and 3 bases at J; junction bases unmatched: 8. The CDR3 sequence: CASSTTLAGGRYEQYF. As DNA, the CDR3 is TGTGCCAGCAGCACAACACTAGCGGGGGGACGCTACGAGCAGTACTTC.

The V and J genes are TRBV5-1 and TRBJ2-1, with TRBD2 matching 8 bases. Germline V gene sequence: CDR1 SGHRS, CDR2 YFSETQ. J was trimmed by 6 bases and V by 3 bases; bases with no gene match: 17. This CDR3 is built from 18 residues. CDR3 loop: CASSSLASREGLLNEQFF. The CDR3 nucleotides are TGCGCCAGCAGCTCCTTGGCGTCCCGGGAGGGCCTACTCAATGAGCAGTTCTTC. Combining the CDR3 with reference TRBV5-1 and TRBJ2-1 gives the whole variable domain KAGVTQTPRYLIKTRGQQVTLSCSPISGHRSVSWYQQTPGQGLQFLFEYFSETQRNKGNFPGRFSGRQFSNSRSEMNVSTLELGDSALYLCASSSLASREGLLNEQFFGPGTRLTVL.

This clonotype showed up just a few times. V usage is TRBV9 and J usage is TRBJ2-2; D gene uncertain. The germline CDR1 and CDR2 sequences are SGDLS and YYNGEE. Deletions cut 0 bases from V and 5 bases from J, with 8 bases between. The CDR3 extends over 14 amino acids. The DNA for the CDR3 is TGTGCCAGCAGCGTAGCCCTTCTAACCGGGGAGCTGTTTTTT. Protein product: CASSVALLTGELFF. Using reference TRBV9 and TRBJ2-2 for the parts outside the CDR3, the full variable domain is DSGVTQTPKHLITATGQRVTLRCSPRSGDLSVYWYQQSLDQGLQFLIQYYNGEERAKGNILERFSAQQFPDLHSELNLSSLELGDSALYFCASSVALLTGELFFGEGSRLTVL.

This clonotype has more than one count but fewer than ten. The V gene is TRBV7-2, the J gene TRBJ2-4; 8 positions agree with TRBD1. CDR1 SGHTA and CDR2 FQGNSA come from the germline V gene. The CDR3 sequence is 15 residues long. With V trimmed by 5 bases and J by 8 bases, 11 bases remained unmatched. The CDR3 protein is CASSRGQGNWDIQYF. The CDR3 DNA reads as TGTGCCAGCAGCCGTGGACAGGGCAATTGGGACATTCAGTACTTC. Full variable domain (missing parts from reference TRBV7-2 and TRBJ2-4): GAGVSQSPSNKVTEKGKDVELRCDPISGHTALYWYRQSLGQGLEFLIYFQGNSAPDKSGLPSDRFSAERTGGSVSTLTIQRTQQEDSAVYLCASSRGQGNWDIQYFGAGTRLSVL.

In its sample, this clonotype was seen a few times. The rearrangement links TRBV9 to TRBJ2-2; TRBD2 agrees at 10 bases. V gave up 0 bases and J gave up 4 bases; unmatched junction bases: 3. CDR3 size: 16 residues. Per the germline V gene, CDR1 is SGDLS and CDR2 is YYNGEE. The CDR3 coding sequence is TGTGCCAGCAGCGTAGGGACTAGCGGCCTCACCGGGGAGCTGTTTTTT. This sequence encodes CASSVGTSGLTGELFF.

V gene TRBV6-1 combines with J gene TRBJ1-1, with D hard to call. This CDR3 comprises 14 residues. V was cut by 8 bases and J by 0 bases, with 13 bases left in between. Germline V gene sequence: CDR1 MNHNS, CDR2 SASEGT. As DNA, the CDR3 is TGTGCCAGCCACCAGCAGAGAATGAACACTGAAGCTTTCTTT. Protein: CASHQQRMNTEAFF.

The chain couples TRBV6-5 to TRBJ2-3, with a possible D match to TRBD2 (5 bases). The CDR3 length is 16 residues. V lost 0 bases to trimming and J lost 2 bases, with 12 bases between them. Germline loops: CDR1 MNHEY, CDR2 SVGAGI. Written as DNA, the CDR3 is TGTGCCAGCAGTTACTCGAGGGTAGATCCCACAGATACGCAGTATTTT. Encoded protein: CASSYSRVDPTDTQYF.

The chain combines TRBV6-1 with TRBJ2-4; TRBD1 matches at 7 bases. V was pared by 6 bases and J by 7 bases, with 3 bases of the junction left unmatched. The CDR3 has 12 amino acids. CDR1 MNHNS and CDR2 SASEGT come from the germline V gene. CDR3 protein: CASSDRANIQYF. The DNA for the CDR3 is TGTGCCAGCAGCGACAGGGCGAACATTCAGTACTTC.

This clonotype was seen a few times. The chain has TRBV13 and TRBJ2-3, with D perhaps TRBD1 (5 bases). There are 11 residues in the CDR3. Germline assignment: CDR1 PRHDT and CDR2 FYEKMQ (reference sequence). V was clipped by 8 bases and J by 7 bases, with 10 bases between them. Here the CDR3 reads CASSAGNTQYF. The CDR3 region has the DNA TGTGCCAGCTCGGCAGGGAATACGCAGTATTTT.

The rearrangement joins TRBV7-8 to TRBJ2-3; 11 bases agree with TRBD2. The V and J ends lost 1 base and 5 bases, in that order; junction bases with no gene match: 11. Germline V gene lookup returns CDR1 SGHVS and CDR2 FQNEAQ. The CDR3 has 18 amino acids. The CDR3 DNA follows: TGTGCCAGCAGCTTAGGCCCTCGACTAGCGGGAAGAATAGATACGCAGTATTTT. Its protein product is CASSLGPRLAGRIDTQYF. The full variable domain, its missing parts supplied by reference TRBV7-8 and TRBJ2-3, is GAGVSQSPRYKVAKRGQDVALRCDPISGHVSLFWYQQALGQGPEFLTYFQNEAQLDKSGLPSDRFFAERPEGSVSTLKIQRTQQEDSAVYLCASSLGPRLAGRIDTQYFGPGTRLTVL.

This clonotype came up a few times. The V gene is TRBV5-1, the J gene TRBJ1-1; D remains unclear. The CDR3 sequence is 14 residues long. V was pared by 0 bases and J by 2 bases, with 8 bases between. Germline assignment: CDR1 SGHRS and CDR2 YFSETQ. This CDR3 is CASSLDSSNTEAFF. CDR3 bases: TGCGCCAGCAGCTTGGACAGCTCCAACACTGAAGCTTTCTTT.

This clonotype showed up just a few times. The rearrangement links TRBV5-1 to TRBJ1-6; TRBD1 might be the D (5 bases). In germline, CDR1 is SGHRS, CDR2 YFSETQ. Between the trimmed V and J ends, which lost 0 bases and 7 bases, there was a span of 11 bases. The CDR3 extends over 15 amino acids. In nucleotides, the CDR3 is TGCGCCAGCAGCTTGGATACGGGACCCAATTCACCCCTCCACTTT. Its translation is CASSLDTGPNSPLHF.

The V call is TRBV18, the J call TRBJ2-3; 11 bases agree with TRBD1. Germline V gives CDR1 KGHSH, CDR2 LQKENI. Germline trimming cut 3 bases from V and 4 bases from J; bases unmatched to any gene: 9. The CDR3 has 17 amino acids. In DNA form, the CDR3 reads TGTGCCAGCTCACCCCCGGGACAGGGGGTGTACGCAGATACGCAGTATTTT. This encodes CASSPPGQGVYADTQYF.

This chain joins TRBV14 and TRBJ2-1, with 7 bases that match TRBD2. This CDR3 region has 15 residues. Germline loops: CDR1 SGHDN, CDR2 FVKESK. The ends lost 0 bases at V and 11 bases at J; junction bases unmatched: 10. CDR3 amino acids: CASSQDWNSGRKQFF. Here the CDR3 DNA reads TGTGCCAGCAGCCAAGATTGGAATAGCGGGCGTAAGCAGTTCTTC.

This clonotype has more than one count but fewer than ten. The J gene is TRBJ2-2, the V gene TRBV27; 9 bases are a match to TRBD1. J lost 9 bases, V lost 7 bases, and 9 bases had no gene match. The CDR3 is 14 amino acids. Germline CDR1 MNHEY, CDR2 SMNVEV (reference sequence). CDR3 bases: TGTGCCAGCACACCGGGACAGGGAGGCCGGGAGCTGTTTTTT. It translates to CASTPGQGGRELFF.

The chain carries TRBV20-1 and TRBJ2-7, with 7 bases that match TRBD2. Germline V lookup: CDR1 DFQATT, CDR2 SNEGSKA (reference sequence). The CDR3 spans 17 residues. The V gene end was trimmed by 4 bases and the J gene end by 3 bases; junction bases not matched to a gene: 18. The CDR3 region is CSATGLTGDHKDYEQYF. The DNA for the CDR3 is TGCAGTGCTACGGGACTAACGGGAGATCACAAGGACTACGAGCAGTACTTC.

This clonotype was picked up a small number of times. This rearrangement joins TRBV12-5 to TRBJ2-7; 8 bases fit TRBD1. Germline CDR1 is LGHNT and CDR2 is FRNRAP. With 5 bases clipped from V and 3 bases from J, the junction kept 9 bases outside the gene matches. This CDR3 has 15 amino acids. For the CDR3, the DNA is TGTGCTAGTGGTCCCTCCGGGACAGGCAACTACGAGCAGTACTTC. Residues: CASGPSGTGNYEQYF.

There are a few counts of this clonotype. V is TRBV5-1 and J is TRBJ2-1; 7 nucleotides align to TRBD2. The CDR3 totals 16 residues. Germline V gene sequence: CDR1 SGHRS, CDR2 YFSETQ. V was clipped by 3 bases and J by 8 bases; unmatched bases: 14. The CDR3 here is CASSWTGGLNVHEQFF. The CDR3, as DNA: TGCGCCAGCAGCTGGACGGGAGGACTAAACGTGCATGAGCAGTTCTTC.

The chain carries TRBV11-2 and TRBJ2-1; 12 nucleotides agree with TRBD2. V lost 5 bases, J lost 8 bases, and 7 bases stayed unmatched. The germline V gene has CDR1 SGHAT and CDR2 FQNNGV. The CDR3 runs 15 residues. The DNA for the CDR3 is TGTGCCAGCAGCCCTAGCGGGGGGGCCGTAGATGAGCAGTTCTTC. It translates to CASSPSGGAVDEQFF.

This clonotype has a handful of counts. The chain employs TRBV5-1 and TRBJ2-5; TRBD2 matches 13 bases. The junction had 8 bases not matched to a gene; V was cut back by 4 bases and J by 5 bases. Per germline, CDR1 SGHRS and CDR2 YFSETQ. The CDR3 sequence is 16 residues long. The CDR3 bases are TGCGCCAGCAGCAAAGGACTAGCGGGAGACGAGGAGACCCAGTACTTC. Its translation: CASSKGLAGDEETQYF.

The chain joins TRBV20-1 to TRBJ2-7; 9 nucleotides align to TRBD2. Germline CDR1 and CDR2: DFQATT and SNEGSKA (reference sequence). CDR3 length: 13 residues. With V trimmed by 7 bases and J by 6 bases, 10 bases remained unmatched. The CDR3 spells CSVNGLAGFEQYF. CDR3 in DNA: TGCAGTGTTAACGGGCTAGCGGGATTCGAGCAGTACTTC.

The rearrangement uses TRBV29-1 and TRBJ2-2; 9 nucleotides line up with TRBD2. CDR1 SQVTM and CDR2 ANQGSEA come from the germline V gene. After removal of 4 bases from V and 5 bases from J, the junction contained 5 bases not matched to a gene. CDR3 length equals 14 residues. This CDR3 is CSVGASGKTGELFF. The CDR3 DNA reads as TGCAGCGTTGGTGCTAGCGGGAAGACCGGGGAGCTGTTTTTT.

The CDR3 sequence: CASSLGQGLSGANVLTF. The CDR3 DNA reads as TGTGCCAGCAGCTTGGGACAGGGTCTTTCTGGGGCCAACGTCCTGACTTTC. The chain joins TRBV7-9 to TRBJ2-6; TRBD1 aligns across 9 bases. Unmatched junction bases numbered 4, after V lost 3 bases and J lost 1 base. The length of the CDR3 is 17 residues. Germline CDR1 SEHNR, CDR2 FQNEAQ (reference sequence).

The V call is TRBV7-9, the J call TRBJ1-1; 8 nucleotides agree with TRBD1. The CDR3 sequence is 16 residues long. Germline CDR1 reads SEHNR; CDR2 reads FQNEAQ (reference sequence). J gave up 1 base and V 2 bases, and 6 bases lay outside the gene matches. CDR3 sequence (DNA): TGTGCCAGCAGCTTACCGAGGACAGGGACGAACACTGAAGCTTTCTTT. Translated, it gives CASSLPRTGTNTEAFF.

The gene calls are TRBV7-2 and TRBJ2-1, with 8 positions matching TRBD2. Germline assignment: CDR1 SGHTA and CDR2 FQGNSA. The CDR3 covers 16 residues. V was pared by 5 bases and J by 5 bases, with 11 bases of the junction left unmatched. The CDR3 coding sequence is TGTGCCAGCAGCGGGGGAGCGGGAGTTTTTCACAATGAGCAGTTCTTC. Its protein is CASSGGAGVFHNEQFF.

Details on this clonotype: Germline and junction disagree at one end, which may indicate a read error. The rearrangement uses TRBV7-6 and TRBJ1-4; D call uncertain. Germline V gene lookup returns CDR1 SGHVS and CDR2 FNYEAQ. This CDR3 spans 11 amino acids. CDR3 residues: CASTLGEKLFF. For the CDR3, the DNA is TGTGCCAGCACCTTAGGTGAAAAACTGTTTTTT.

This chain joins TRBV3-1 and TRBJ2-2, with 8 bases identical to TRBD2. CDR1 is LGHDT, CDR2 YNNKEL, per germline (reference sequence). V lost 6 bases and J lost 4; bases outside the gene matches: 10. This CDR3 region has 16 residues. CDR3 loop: CASSYPTSDFTGELFF. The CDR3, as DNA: TGTGCCAGCAGTTACCCGACTAGCGACTTCACCGGGGAGCTGTTTTTT.

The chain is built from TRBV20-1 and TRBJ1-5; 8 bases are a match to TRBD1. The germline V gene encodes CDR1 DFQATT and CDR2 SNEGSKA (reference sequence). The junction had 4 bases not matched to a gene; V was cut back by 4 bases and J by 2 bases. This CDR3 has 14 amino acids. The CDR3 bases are TGCAGTGCTACGACAGGGGCAGGCAATCAGCCCCAGCATTTT. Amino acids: CSATTGAGNQPQHF.

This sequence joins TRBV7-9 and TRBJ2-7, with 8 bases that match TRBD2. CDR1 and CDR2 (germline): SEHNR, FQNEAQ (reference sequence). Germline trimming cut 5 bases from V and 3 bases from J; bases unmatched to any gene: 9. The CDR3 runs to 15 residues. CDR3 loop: CASSQGERGNYEQYF. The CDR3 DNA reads TGTGCCAGCAGCCAAGGAGAGCGGGGGAACTACGAGCAGTACTTC.